This TCR beta chain stems from a study of regulatory T cells in long-lasting Graves disease (dated by TCRdb to the early 2020s). Turning to the overall study: Antithyroid drugs had been taken for less than 3 months by newly diagnosed Graves' disease patients. A total of around 35 samples underwent TCR sequencing, from roughly 13 patients with persistent Graves' disease and 20 or so patients with newly diagnosed Graves' disease. Persistent Graves' disease patients were compared with newly diagnosed Graves' disease patients by peripheral blood TCR sequencing and RNA sequencing. The study took place in China and was registered as a clinical trial. The paper's findings and limits, for the study overall: Sequencing and analysis were limited to the TCR beta chain. More public clonotypes were shared among persistent patients (around 2,600) than among newly diagnosed patients (966). TRBV28, TRBJ1-2 and TRBJ2-5 were preferentially used in persistent disease, while TRBV20-1 and TRBJ2-1 were favored in newly diagnosed disease. Peripheral blood alone was examined, since thyroid tissue, which constituted the primary lesion, could not be accessed. The authors acknowledged the small sample size as a limitation that may reduce accuracy. Lower TCR Shannon entropy and fewer highly expanded clones were observed in persistent Graves' disease patients than in newly diagnosed patients, which suggested clonal expansion.

The CDR3 runs 15 amino acids, cysteine and phenylalanine included. The kept DNA is CDR3 alone, 45 bases in frame from the first base. The CDR1 and CDR2 encoded by the germline V gene are MNHEY and SVGEGT. V and J lose 5 bases and 0 bases, and a span of 13 bases separates them. The time point label of this sample denotes: newly diagnosed GD, antithyroid drugs for less than 3 months. For both TCR sequencing and RNA sequencing, RNA was extracted from PBMCs in TRIzol. The diagnosis of Graves' disease followed American Thyroid Association guidelines. The patients came from an endocrinology department in Xi'an, China. From each patient, around 9.3 milliliters of peripheral blood was collected into an EDTA anticoagulant tube. Ficoll Paque Plus density gradient separation was used to isolate PBMCs, and no additional T cell sorting was done. An Agilent 2100 Bioanalyzer and agarose gel were used to check RNA quality, while a NanoDrop 2000 measured RNA concentration.

Many counts were recorded for this clonotype. What antigen it recognizes has not been identified. It has no much larger one-base neighbor in the sample; base qualities were not kept. The method was multiplex PCR. Sequencing used an Illumina HiSeq 4000. iRepertoire HTBI primers and Arm-PCR amplification of CDR3 regions were used to construct TCR beta libraries. Gel purification was performed on PCR products prior to sequencing. The paper's processing steps were these. Gene usage analysis of CDR3 amino acid clonotypes relied on the 55 to 80 TRBV and 14 TRBJ segments identified across samples. COPE and FqMerger were used to merge filtered high-quality paired reads into contigs. BLAST was used to align contigs to IMGT TRBV, TRBD and TRBJ reference genes, and CDR3 was defined according to IMGT. Any clonotype with a frequency above 0.1% was counted as a highly expanded clone. Shannon entropy served as the measure of repertoire diversity, while the Gini coefficient captured V-J evenness. Public clonotypes were defined as clonotypes shared by more than one individual. Using fastp trimming at Q25 and MiXCR clonotype assembly, TCRdb reanalyzed the public sequencing data and kept in-frame beta chains. Rows are unified per CDR3 protein, each entry keeping the most common DNA and genes. TCRdb's processing, not the authors', yielded these V and J calls. The sample records around 250,000 distinct CDR3 sequences, approximately 20% of which are singletons. The leading ten clones occupy 14% of the sample.

The same data also went into a second study, on T cells in Graves' hyperthyroidism and ophthalmopathy. That second publication adds: Stable Graves' hyperthyroidism was defined as no progression to ophthalmopathy during 18 months of follow-up. Hyperthyroidism patients were newly diagnosed, with disease duration under 2 months, and aged 18 to 65 years. Exclusion was applied to patients with uncontrolled infections, other autoimmune diseases, pregnancy or lactation. Diagnoses were established on the basis of clinical symptoms, serum thyroxine and TRAb, thyroid ultrasound, and orbital computed tomography. For the first round of RT-PCR on the TCR CDR3, the HTBI primer set was used together with the Qiagen OneStep RT-PCR kit. Most expanded thyroid clonotypes (frequency above 0.001) were also found in blood, which suggests that blood repertoires may mirror thyroid immune responses. In cross-validation, a model built on a 13 V-J signature told ophthalmopathy apart from stable hyperthyroidism with less than 90% sensitivity and 81% to 82% specificity, and in testing the same model reached 80%/75%. In validation, the model predicted progression to ophthalmopathy with over 60% sensitivity and less than 80% specificity, a median of approximately 6.7 months before onset. TCR V-J signatures able to tell the groups apart were searched for in a discovery cohort of around 95 patients, of whom approximately 40 had Graves' ophthalmopathy and 57 had stable Graves' hyperthyroidism. Whether ophthalmopathy could be predicted prospectively was tested in an independent validation cohort made up of under 20 hyperthyroidism patients plus 17 patients who later progressed to ophthalmopathy. The roughly 90 discovery patients were divided at random into training and test sets in a 7:3 ratio. Thyroid tissue and blood T-cell repertoires from more than 5 Graves' hyperthyroidism patients were also compared in the study. After sampling, hyperthyroidism patients received methimazole starting at 30 mg daily, and ophthalmopathy patients received high-dose intravenous methylprednisolone. Libraries were constructed in a second round of multiplex PCR, after which size selection and purification were carried out. The libraries were sequenced on an Illumina HiSeq2000 using paired-end 100 bp reads. SOAPnuke was used to process the raw data, throwing out any read that contained adapters or uncalled bases, had a mean Phred below 15, or lacked an exact constant-primer or identifier match. COPE v1.2.5 was used to merge high-quality paired reads, and clonotypes were defined as unique nucleotide sequences. Clonotypes were aligned to IMGT TRBV, TRBD and TRBJ reference segments using MiTCR v1.1. The analysis was restricted to V-J combinations with a frequency above 0.0001, which together covered about 99% of the repertoires. A TCS score was defined as the ratio of F50 (clonal expansion) to E x V (chaos), with BLOSUM62-based TCRdist applied between CDR3 peptides within each V-J. Welch's t-statistics and random forest reduced fewer than 550 V-J features to some 14, which were used in a naive Bayes classifier (R e1071). Sample size was not statistically predetermined, and blinding of investigators to group allocation was not performed. The paper describes TCR Vbeta CDR3 sequencing of around 140 peripheral blood samples, made up of roughly 45 ophthalmopathy patients, 70 to 75 hyperthyroidism patients and about 17 progressor patients.

This receptor chain uses TRBV6-2 or TRBV6-3 and TRBJ1-1; D gene: possibly TRBD1, on 6 matching bases. The TCR comes from a woman in her twenties or thirties with Graves disease. Donor details come from another sample of the same person, matched by shared clones. The source material was peripheral blood mononuclear cells (PBMCs), sampled at new diagnosis, from a patient treated with antithyroid drugs. The CDR3 region: CASSERGGMNTEAFF. The DNA is TGTGCCAGCAGTGAAAGAGGGGGTATGAACACTGAAGCTTTCTTT.